Following are 18 T cell receptor beta chains from one sample sequenced in a study of blood T cell repertoires in COVID-19. Measured with immunoSEQ multiplex PCR; TCRdb has only the in-frame clones, and not every one. The sample records about 380,000 clones, 88% being singletons. The sample taken for sequencing was PBMCs or T cells enriched from blood (not recorded which). The receptors here all came from a woman under 30 who had recovered from COVID-19.

The rearrangement links TRBV7-9 to TRBJ2-2; a possible D gene is TRBD1 (6 bases). Germline V gene data show CDR1 as SEHNR and CDR2 as FQNEAQ (reference sequence). CDR3 length: 17 amino acids. V lost 4 bases and J lost 2, with 17 bases in between. The CDR3 here is CASSSITDSSNTGELFF. The CDR3, as DNA: TGTGCCAGCAGCTCAATCACGGACAGCTCTAACACCGGGGAGCTGTTTTTT.

V usage is TRBV5-6 and J usage is TRBJ1-2, with 9 bases identical to TRBD1. Germline V gene lookup returns CDR1 SGHDT and CDR2 YYEEEE. With 7 bases clipped from V and 7 bases from J, the junction kept 11 bases outside the gene matches. This CDR3 is 14 amino acids long. In nucleotides, the CDR3 is TGTGCCAGCGGGTTTTGGACAGGGGTTGTTGGCTACACCTTC. It specifies CASGFWTGVVGYTF.

The table lists this clone with a count of one. CDR3 nucleotides: TGTGCCAGCAGTGACTCGGCAGGGGGCTACACTGAAGCTTTCTTT. It is translated as CASSDSAGGYTEAFF. This chain connects TRBV6-4 to TRBJ1-1; 8 nucleotides line up with TRBD1. The CDR3 has 15 amino acids. V gave up 0 bases and J gave up 3 bases; unmatched junction bases: 3. Germline CDR1 is MRHNA and CDR2 is SNTAGT.

V and J are TRBV28 and TRBJ1-1, with D perhaps matching TRBD1 (5 bases). V was pared by 7 bases and J by 0 bases, with 9 bases between. Germline CDR1 and CDR2: MDHEN and SYDVKM. The CDR3 length is 13 residues. CDR3 amino acids: CASTGHMNTEAFF. Here the CDR3 DNA reads TGTGCCAGCACTGGACACATGAACACTGAAGCTTTCTTT.

This clone turned up a few times. J is TRBJ1-2 and V is TRBV12-3 or TRBV12-4; 7 bases agree with TRBD1. The CDR3 length is 13 residues. With 1 base clipped from V and 7 bases from J, the junction kept 3 bases outside the gene matches. Written as DNA, the CDR3 is TGTGCCAGCAGTTTAGGGGGGACAGTTGGCTACACCTTC. Encoded protein: CASSLGGTVGYTF.

The chain combines TRBV4-2 with TRBJ2-7; TRBD1 might be the D (6 bases). In germline, CDR1 is LGHNA, CDR2 YNFKEQ. The V and J ends lost 0 bases and 3 bases respectively, with 30 bases between them. The CDR3 consists of 21 residues. The CDR3 region is CASSQELTSGAWGPRCYEQYF. The DNA for the CDR3 is TGTGCCAGCAGCCAAGAATTAACGTCCGGGGCTTGGGGGCCTAGGTGCTACGAGCAGTACTTC.

This sequence joins TRBV12-3 or TRBV12-4 and TRBJ2-7; D remains ambiguous. This CDR3 spans 13 amino acids. V was shortened by 4 bases and J by 5 bases, with 12 bases between the two germline ends. The CDR3 loop reads CASSSGIKDEQYF. The CDR3 DNA reads as TGTGCCAGCAGTTCAGGCATCAAGGACGAGCAGTACTTC.

This clone was detected a few times. The V gene is TRBV6-1, the J gene TRBJ1-3; 8 bases align to TRBD1. This CDR3 spans 14 amino acids. V lost 2 bases, J lost 4 bases, and 1 base stayed unmatched. CDR1 and CDR2 from the germline V gene are MNHNS and SASEGT. CDR3 loop: CASSEQGAGNTIYF. The CDR3 DNA sequence: TGTGCCAGCAGTGAACAGGGGGCGGGAAACACCATATATTTT.

The rearrangement links TRBV3-1 (or the pseudogene TRBV3-2) to TRBJ2-6; unclear D gene. V was pared by 1 base and J by 4 bases, with 11 bases between. CDR3 size: 16 residues. CDR1 LGHDT and CDR2 YNNKEL come from the germline V gene (reference sequence). The CDR3 DNA reads as TGTGCCAGCAGCCAAGTACGTGTTAGCGGGGCCAACGTCCTGACTTTC. Its protein product is CASSQVRVSGANVLTF.

This clone was observed a single time. V and J are TRBV24-1 and TRBJ2-1, with 7 bases lining up with TRBD1. The CDR3 has 16 residues. Per the germline V gene, CDR1 is KGHDR and CDR2 is SFDVKD. Germline trimming cut 4 bases from V and 4 bases from J; bases unmatched to any gene: 9. This CDR3 reads CATSESTGITYNEQFF. As DNA, the CDR3 is TGTGCCACCAGTGAATCGACAGGGATTACGTACAATGAGCAGTTCTTC.

V is TRBV11-2 and J is TRBJ2-5, with TRBD2 matching 8 bases. Germline V gene sequence: CDR1 SGHAT, CDR2 FQNNGV. This CDR3 region has 19 residues. The V gene end was trimmed by 2 bases and the J gene end by 5 bases; junction bases not matched to a gene: 19. The chain's CDR3 is CASSLRAGAETFSAETQYF. CDR3 coding DNA: TGTGCCAGCAGCTTAAGAGCGGGGGCCGAAACTTTCTCCGCGGAGACCCAGTACTTC.

The rearrangement joins TRBV5-5 to TRBJ2-3, with TRBD1 matching over 8 bases. Losses at the gene ends were 2 bases for V and 5 bases for J; bases not matched to a gene: 4. This CDR3 comprises 14 residues. The germline V gene encodes CDR1 SGHKS and CDR2 YYEKEE (reference sequence). The CDR3 reads CASSFRGLGDTQYF. Here the CDR3 DNA reads TGTGCCAGCAGCTTCAGGGGGCTCGGAGATACGCAGTATTTT.

The V call is TRBV11-3, the J call TRBJ2-4; TRBD2 is a possible D gene (5 bases). Germline assignment: CDR1 SGHNT and CDR2 YENEEA. This CDR3 is 15 amino acids long. The germline V and J ends were trimmed by 5 bases and 6 bases, with 17 bases remaining between them. The CDR3 loop is CASSPRESEGNIQYF. CDR3 coding DNA: TGTGCCAGCAGCCCCCGTGAGTCCGAGGGAAACATTCAGTACTTC.

The chain has TRBV12-3 or TRBV12-4 and TRBJ1-1, with D hard to call. The V end was cut by 7 bases, the J end by 3 bases, with 9 bases between. There are 12 residues in the CDR3. CDR3 nucleotide sequence: TGTGCCAGCACCTCCCGGGACACTGAAGCTTTCTTT. It yields the protein CASTSRDTEAFF.

The J gene is TRBJ1-1, the V gene TRBV5-1, with unresolved D. Trimming left V 7 bases short and J 0 bases short, with 10 bases between. The CDR3 has 13 amino acids. Germline V gene data show CDR1 as SGHRS and CDR2 as YFSETQ. CDR3 residues: CASRGSMNTEAFF. The CDR3 DNA is TGCGCCAGCCGGGGATCGATGAACACTGAAGCTTTCTTT.

CDR3 sequence (DNA): TGTGCCAGCAGCCCACGATCAACAGGGCCGAACACTGAAGCTTTCTTT. Translated, it gives CASSPRSTGPNTEAFF. This rearrangement joins TRBV5-6 to TRBJ1-1; a weak D match, TRBD1 (6 bases). The CDR3 extends over 16 amino acids. The germline V and J ends were trimmed by 4 bases and 1 base, with 17 bases remaining between them. The germline V gene encodes CDR1 SGHDT and CDR2 YYEEEE.

In DNA form, the CDR3 reads TGTGCCAGCAGTTACCGCGGGACCAACACCGGGGAGCTGTTTTTT. Protein product: CASSYRGTNTGELFF. The rearrangement links TRBV6-2 or TRBV6-3 to TRBJ2-2, with D perhaps TRBD2 (6 bases). The germline CDR1 and CDR2 sequences are MNHEY and SVGEGT. V was pared by 2 bases and J by 2 bases, with 9 bases between. The CDR3 totals 15 residues.

The chain joins TRBV5-1 to TRBJ2-5, with 8 bases aligning to TRBD2. J was trimmed by 5 bases and V by 3 bases; bases with no gene match: 18. The CDR3 is 18 amino acids. Germline CDR1 and CDR2: SGHRS and YFSETQ. CDR3 nucleotide sequence: TGCGCCAGCAGCTCCGGAGAGCCTCCTCAAGCGGGGGACGAGACCCAGTACTTC. Residues: CASSSGEPPQAGDETQYF.